One and the same sample provided the 16 T cell receptor beta chains below, sequenced in a study of MAIT cells during Salmonella Paratyphi A infection. Study-wide findings and caveats: MAIT TRBV usage was oligoclonal, favouring TRBV20 and TRBV6.

TCRdb re-called the 5' RACE reads with MiXCR, one entry per CDR3 protein. The sample holds some 1,400 distinct CDR3 sequences, approximately 50% seen once. Their specific antigens are unknown. Time point meaning: before S. Paratyphi A challenge (baseline). MAIT cells were sorted by flow cytometry as Valpha7.2+ CD161+ T cells. Source: MAIT cells from blood, taken at the first sampling point of the challenge study. The receptors derive from a person between 18 and 75 years old who was deliberately infected with Salmonella Paratyphi A in a paratyphoid fever challenge study.

This clonotype was counted between two and nine times. V is TRBV21-1 and J is TRBJ2-2; the table's TRBD1 call for D was not verified on the DNA. TRBV21-1 is a documented pseudogene. The CDR3 is 17 residues long. The DNA of the CDR3 is TGTGCCAGCAGCAAAGACGTGGGCAGGGGGGACACCGGGGAGCTGTTTTTT. Its protein is CASSKDVGRGDTGELFF.

In regard to this clonotype: A read error is likely, as this CDR3 ends without the conserved phenylalanine or tryptophan. It is unclear where the CDR3 begins or ends on the DNA, so no DNA is shown, and the CDR3 is as TCRdb lists it. This chain joins TRBV10-2 and TRBJ2-6; the table names TRBD2, a call not compared with the DNA. The CDR3 length is 17 residues, termini included. CDR1 WSHSY and CDR2 SAAADI come from the germline V gene. CDR3 region: CASSSGTSISGANVMTG.

As regards this clonotype: Here the CDR3 omits its conserved ending phenylalanine or tryptophan, so a read error is the likely source. The limits of the CDR3 on the DNA are not certain, so only TCRdb's listed CDR3 is given. This chain uses TRBV20-1 with TRBJ2-3; the table's D call, TRBD2, has no DNA check behind it. The CDR3 is 16 residues long, ends included. Looked up from germline, CDR1 is DFQATT and CDR2 is SNEGSKA (reference sequence). The CDR3 sequence: CSARDLLAGTTDTKYG.

As regards this clonotype: One end of the junction does not line up with germline, which may come from a read error. The chain has TRBV4-3 and TRBJ2-1; D possibly corresponds to TRBD1 (5 bases). CDR1 and CDR2 from the germline V gene are LGHNA and YSLEER. The CDR3 runs 16 residues. The CDR3 region has the DNA TGCGCCAGCAGCCAAGATGTAGAGGAGAAAGAAAAGGAGCAGGGATTC. This codes for CASSQDVEEKEKEQGF.

This clonotype is categorized as large (0.1 to 1%). The gene calls are TRBV20-1 and TRBJ1-2; D call uncertain. V was cut by 6 bases and J by 6 bases, with 20 bases left in between. The CDR3 loop spans 14 amino acids. In germline, CDR1 is DFQATT, CDR2 SNEGSKA (reference sequence). The CDR3, as DNA: TGCAGTGCCCCCCCCACAGCTGTCCCTGATGGCTACACCTTC. It translates to CSAPPTAVPDGYTF.

The chain uses TRBV4-1 and TRBJ2-5; unclear D gene. This CDR3 is built from 11 residues. The germline CDR1 and CDR2 sequences are MGHRA and YSYEKL. Between the trimmed V and J ends, which lost 4 bases and 1 base, there was a span of 1 base. CDR3 sequence reads: CASSPQETQYF. The CDR3 nucleotides read TGCGCCAGCAGCCCCCAAGAGACCCAGTACTTC.

Comments on this clonotype: The CDR3 carries no conserved terminal phenylalanine or tryptophan, so it likely arises from a read error. The DNA is omitted, as the CDR3 cannot be located on it reliably, and the CDR3 follows TCRdb's listing. The gene calls are TRBV6-4 and TRBJ2-1; TRBD1, the table's D call, was not compared with the DNA. Looked up from germline, CDR1 is MRHNA and CDR2 is SNTAGT. The CDR3 is 14 amino acids in total, end residues counted. The CDR3 here is CASSVSKGGEEKGG.

V is TRBV29-1 and J is TRBJ2-2; possibly TRBD1 for D (5 bases). The germline gives CDR1 SQVTM, CDR2 ANQGSEA. The V and J ends lost 1 base and 4 bases respectively, with 16 bases between them. The CDR3 is made up of 16 amino acids. CDR3: CSVEGGGSGATGELFF. CDR3 DNA sequence: TGCAGCGTTGAAGGCGGCGGCTCTGGGGCCACCGGGGAGCTGTTTTTT.

The CDR3 region has the DNA TGCAGTGACTCGGCCAGTTCGGATGGCTACACCTTC. Translated, it gives CSDSASSDGYTF. The chain uses TRBV20-1 and TRBJ1-2; no definite D call. The V gene's germline CDR1 is DFQATT and CDR2 SNEGSKA (reference sequence). This CDR3 has 12 amino acids. Trimming removed 7 bases from V and 6 bases from J, with 15 bases in between.

This clonotype occurred many times. V usage is TRBV30 and J usage is TRBJ2-7; D remains unclear. CDR3 length: 15 amino acids. CDR1 and CDR2 (germline): GTSNPN, SVGIG (reference sequence). The germline V and J ends were trimmed by 0 bases and 6 bases, with 18 bases remaining between them. DNA of the CDR3: TGTGCCTGGAGTGTAGTTCGATCGCCGGCCCTCGAGCAGTACTTC. This translates into CAWSVVRSPALEQYF. Supplemented by reference TRBV30 and TRBJ2-7, the full variable domain reads SQTIHQWPATLVQPVGSPLSLECTVEGTSNPNLYWYRQAAGRGLQLLFYSVGIGQISSEVPQNLSASRPQDRQFILSSKKLLLSDSGFYLCAWSVVRSPALEQYFGPGTRLTVT.

This clonotype was counted a few times. The J gene is TRBJ2-6, the V gene TRBV15; a possible D gene is TRBD1 (5 bases). The CDR3 contains 18 residues. CDR1 is LNHNV and CDR2 is YYDKDF in the germline V gene (reference sequence). V was shortened by 5 bases and J by 2 bases, with 19 bases between the two germline ends. CDR3 residues: CATSHQPQGQTGANVLTF. For the CDR3, the DNA is TGTGCCACCAGCCATCAGCCGCAAGGACAAACTGGGGCCAACGTCCTGACTTTC.

About this clonotype: In this CDR3 the conserved last residue, phenylalanine or tryptophan, is missing, so a read error is likely. Because the CDR3's place on the DNA is in doubt, the DNA is left out and the CDR3 is given as listed by TCRdb. The V gene is TRBV20-1, the J gene TRBJ2-7; TRBD1 is the table's D call, not checked against the DNA. The length of the CDR3 is 13 amino acids, counting both ends. CDR1 DFQATT and CDR2 SNEGSKA come from the germline V gene (reference sequence). The chain's CDR3 is CSAVIREQEEKEG.

Remarks on this clonotype: The conserved phenylalanine or tryptophan is not found at the CDR3 terminus, so this likely reflects a read error. The DNA is left out, because the CDR3 cannot be placed on it with certainty; the CDR3 is given as TCRdb lists it. The CDR3 region is CASSDSAGEGKEKGG. This chain uses TRBV6-4 with TRBJ2-1; no DNA check was done on the table's D call, TRBD1. The CDR3 length is 15 residues, termini included. The V gene's germline CDR1 is MRHNA and CDR2 SNTAGT.

Concerning this clonotype itself: A much larger clone differs by one base, so this may be a read error. V usage is TRBV6-6 and J usage is TRBJ2-2; TRBD1 might be the D (6 bases). This CDR3 comprises 14 residues. The germline CDR1 and CDR2 sequences are MNHNY and SVGAGI (reference sequence). CDR3 bases: TGTGCCAGCAGTTATGCAGGGGAAACCGGGGAGCGGTTTTTT. Its translation: CASSYAGETGERFF.

This clonotype came up a few times. The J gene is TRBJ2-3, the V gene TRBV4-3; 11 nucleotides line up with TRBD2. Germline CDR1 reads LGHNA; CDR2 reads YSLEER. V was pared by 4 bases and J by 4 bases, with 4 bases of the junction left unmatched. CDR3 length: 15 amino acids. For the CDR3, the DNA is TGCGCCAGCAGCCTCACTAGCGGGAGTGCAGATACGCAGTATTTT. It codes for CASSLTSGSADTQYF.

This clonotype was seen ten or more times. CDR3 DNA sequence: TGTGCCAGCAGTGCCCTAGCGGGAGATGTTGAGACCCAGTACTTC. Residues: CASSALAGDVETQYF. The V gene is TRBV6-2 or TRBV6-3, the J gene TRBJ2-5; TRBD2 matches at 10 bases. Trimming removed 5 bases from V and 5 bases from J; junction bases left unmatched: 8. The germline gives CDR1 MNHEY, CDR2 SVGEGT. This CDR3 has 15 residues.